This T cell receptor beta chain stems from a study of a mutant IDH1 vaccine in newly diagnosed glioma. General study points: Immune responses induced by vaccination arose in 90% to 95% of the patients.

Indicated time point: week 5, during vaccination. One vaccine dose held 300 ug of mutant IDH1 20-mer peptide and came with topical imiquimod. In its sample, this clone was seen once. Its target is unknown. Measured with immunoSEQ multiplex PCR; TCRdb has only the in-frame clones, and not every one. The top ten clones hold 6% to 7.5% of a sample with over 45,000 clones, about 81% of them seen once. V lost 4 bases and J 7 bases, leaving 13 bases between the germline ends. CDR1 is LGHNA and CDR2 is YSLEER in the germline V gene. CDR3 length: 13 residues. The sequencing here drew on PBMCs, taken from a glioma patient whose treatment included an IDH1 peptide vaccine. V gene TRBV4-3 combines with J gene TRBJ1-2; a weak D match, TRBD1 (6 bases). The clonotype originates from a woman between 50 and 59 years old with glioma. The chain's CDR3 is CASSPGHYSGYTF. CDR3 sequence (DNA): TGCGCCAGCAGCCCGGGACATTATAGTGGCTACACCTTC.